One and the same sample provided the 20 T cell receptor beta chains below, sequenced in a study of blood T cells in healthy people across ages. Through a sample-barcoded 5' primer and a J-beta primer mix, a second PCR was run for 7 to 11 cycles. TCRdb re-called the 5' RACE reads with MiXCR, one entry per CDR3 protein. Of some 1.7 million distinct CDR3 sequences in the sample, 28% are singletons; the top ten hold over 7%. Sequencing was carried out using blood. The receptors come from a woman aged 25 to 39 in good health.

This clonotype was counted many times. The V gene is TRBV18, the J gene TRBJ2-1; 9 bases are a match to TRBD2. CDR1 and CDR2 from the germline V gene are KGHSH and LQKENI. V dropped 3 bases and J dropped 4; count of bases not matched to a gene: 7. The CDR3 is made up of 16 amino acids. The CDR3 bases are TGTGCCAGCTCACCTCCGGCTAGCGGGGATTACAATGAGCAGTTCTTC. Its protein product is CASSPPASGDYNEQFF.

The rearrangement joins TRBV20-1 to TRBJ2-1; 8 bases fit TRBD2. Per the germline V gene, CDR1 is DFQATT and CDR2 is SNEGSKA (reference sequence). The trim removed 7 bases at V and 0 bases at J, leaving 5 bases unmatched. The CDR3 is 14 amino acids. The CDR3 nucleotides read TGCAGTGAGAAGCGGGAGAGCTCCTACAATGAGCAGTTCTTC. This encodes CSEKRESSYNEQFF.

The chain couples TRBV5-5 to TRBJ2-7; no definite D call. V lost 4 bases, J lost 3 bases, and 14 bases lay in between. Germline CDR1 is SGHKS and CDR2 is YYEKEE (reference sequence). This CDR3 contains 14 residues. The CDR3 DNA follows: TGTGCCAGCAGCACGACGCTGGTGGTCTACGAGCAGTACTTC. Residues: CASSTTLVVYEQYF.

This chain links TRBV6-6 with TRBJ2-3; 7 positions agree with TRBD1. With V trimmed by 4 bases and J by 9 bases, 10 bases remained unmatched. Per germline, CDR1 MNHNY and CDR2 SVGAGI (reference sequence). This CDR3 has 14 amino acids. CDR3 coding DNA: TGTGCCAGCAGTTCAACAGGGGACCGAGGGACGCAGTATTTT. As protein: CASSSTGDRGTQYF.

The chain employs TRBV12-5 and TRBJ2-2; D unclear. V gave up 4 bases and J gave up 7 bases, with 7 bases separating them. The germline V gene encodes CDR1 LGHNT and CDR2 FRNRAP. This CDR3 contains 12 residues. CDR3 loop: CASGSANGELFF. CDR3 DNA: TGTGCTAGTGGTTCAGCGAACGGGGAGCTGTTTTTT.

V is TRBV6-1 and J is TRBJ1-5, with D unresolved. The germline V gene encodes CDR1 MNHNS and CDR2 SASEGT. This CDR3 comprises 12 residues. Trimming took 8 bases from V and 5 from J, leaving 10 bases between them. CDR3 in DNA: TGTGCCAGCGGCTACAGTGATCAGCCCCAGCATTTT. Protein sequence: CASGYSDQPQHF.

The V call is TRBV20-1, the J call TRBJ2-7, with D unresolved. The CDR3 is 13 residues long. V lost 5 bases and J lost 2, with 13 bases in between. Germline CDR1 is DFQATT and CDR2 is SNEGSKA (reference sequence). CDR3 loop: CSAPNREAYEQYF. The CDR3 DNA reads as TGCAGTGCTCCGAACCGAGAAGCCTACGAGCAGTACTTC.

This clonotype occurred many times. The CDR3: CASSSPPGYDLTYEQYF. The CDR3 DNA follows: TGCGCCAGCAGCTCCCCTCCCGGTTACGACCTAACCTACGAGCAGTACTTC. The chain recombines TRBV5-1 with TRBJ2-7; D remains ambiguous. Germline-derived CDR1 and CDR2 are SGHRS and YFSETQ. The V gene lost 3 bases and the J gene lost 2 bases, with 21 bases spanning the gap. There are 17 residues in the CDR3.

This clonotype was counted only a few times. The chain has TRBV3-1 and TRBJ2-3, with D possibly TRBD2 on 6 matching bases. Trimming took 2 bases from V and 3 from J, leaving 18 bases between them. CDR3 length equals 17 residues. Germline assignment: CDR1 LGHDT and CDR2 YNNKEL (reference sequence). CDR3 sequence reads: CASSQYLGTGVTDTQYF. The DNA of the CDR3 is TGTGCCAGCAGCCAATACCTGGGGACGGGAGTGACAGATACGCAGTATTTT.

This clonotype was detected once. This sequence joins TRBV7-9 and TRBJ2-1, with 8 bases aligning to TRBD2. V dropped 2 bases and J dropped 12; count of bases not matched to a gene: 15. Germline V gene data show CDR1 as SEHNR and CDR2 as FQNEAQ (reference sequence). This CDR3 is 16 amino acids long. The CDR3 nucleotides read TGTGCCAGCAGCTTAATCGGGAGCGGGAGTACGGATGGGCAGTTCTTC. It is translated as CASSLIGSGSTDGQFF.

The chain recombines TRBV7-9 with TRBJ2-3; 12 bases agree with TRBD1. V lost 5 bases, J lost 8 bases, and 11 bases stayed unmatched. The V gene's germline CDR1 is SEHNR and CDR2 FQNEAQ (reference sequence). The CDR3 contains 16 residues. The CDR3 reads CASSPRGQGATTTQYF. In DNA, the CDR3 is TGTGCCAGCAGCCCCCGGGGACAGGGGGCAACCACTACGCAGTATTTT.

This clonotype was observed a few times. This chain joins TRBV12-3 or TRBV12-4 and TRBJ1-6; D unresolved. The CDR3 sequence is 13 residues long. Trimming took off 6 bases at V and 6 bases at J, with 9 bases between the two ends. The chain's CDR3 is CASSAAPNSPLHF. Here the CDR3 DNA reads TGTGCCAGCAGCGCGGCCCCTAATTCACCCCTCCACTTT.

This clonotype has only a few counts. This chain links TRBV6-1 with TRBJ2-4; tentative D call: TRBD2 (7 bases). Per the germline V gene, CDR1 is MNHNS and CDR2 is SASEGT. The V gene lost 7 bases and the J gene lost 9 bases, with 22 bases spanning the gap. The CDR3 runs 15 residues. The CDR3 nucleotides are TGTGCCAGCAACCCCCAGGAGGGGGGGCTGAGCATTCAGTACTTC. As protein: CASNPQEGGLSIQYF.

To note about this clonotype: This could be a read error, since a much larger clone is one nucleotide away. The chain joins TRBV7-2 to TRBJ2-1; tentative D call: TRBD2 (6 bases). Germline CDR1 SGHTA, CDR2 FQGNSA. The CDR3 runs to 14 residues. The DNA for the CDR3 is TGTGTCAGCAGCTTTGAGGGAGGATACAATGAGCAGTTCTTC. Amino acids: CVSSFEGGYNEQFF.

The rearrangement uses TRBV7-2 and TRBJ1-2; D is perhaps TRBD1 (5 bases). The CDR3 is made up of 14 amino acids. Looked up from germline, CDR1 is SGHTA and CDR2 is FQGNSA. The V and J ends lost 4 bases and 2 bases respectively, with 11 bases between them. The CDR3 loop reads CASSYQGANYGYTF. CDR3 nucleotides: TGTGCCAGCAGCTACCAGGGAGCCAACTATGGCTACACCTTC.

The chain employs TRBV5-6 and TRBJ1-2; perhaps TRBD1 as D (5 bases). This CDR3 is built from 14 residues. Germline V gene sequence: CDR1 SGHDT, CDR2 YYEEEE. Between the trimmed V and J ends, which lost 3 bases and 4 bases, there was a span of 13 bases. In nucleotides, the CDR3 is TGTGCCAGCAGCTATAACAGGCGATCCTATGGCTACACCTTC. This gives the protein CASSYNRRSYGYTF.

This clonotype has more than one count but fewer than ten. V is TRBV6-2 or TRBV6-3 and J is TRBJ1-1; D remains unclear. Germline-derived CDR1 and CDR2 are MNHEY and SVGEGT. The CDR3 is 12 amino acids. Trimming took 6 bases from V and 1 from J, leaving 6 bases between them. CDR3 DNA: TGTGCCAGCAGGCGAACGAACACTGAAGCTTTCTTT. It translates to CASRRTNTEAFF.

This clonotype has a handful of counts. This chain connects TRBV10-3 to TRBJ2-1; 7 nucleotides align to TRBD2. The CDR3 loop spans 14 amino acids. Germline assignment: CDR1 ENHRY and CDR2 SYGVKD. V trimming: 2 bases; J trimming: 6 bases; junction bases outside the gene matches: 4. In DNA, the CDR3 is TGTGCCATCAGTGAGCTAGCGGCAGGCAATGAGCAGTTCTTC. Translated, it gives CAISELAAGNEQFF.

The rearrangement links TRBV5-1 to TRBJ1-1; D is ambiguous. The CDR3 loop spans 15 amino acids. V was clipped by 1 base and J by 1 base, with 11 bases between them. Germline CDR1 SGHRS, CDR2 YFSETQ. The chain's CDR3 is CASSLSSAGNTEAFF. CDR3 DNA sequence: TGCGCCAGCAGCTTGAGCTCGGCAGGGAACACTGAAGCTTTCTTT.

Turning to this clonotype: Germline is not matched at one junction end, which may reflect a read error. The V call is TRBV10-3, the J call TRBJ2-5; 11 bases map to TRBD1. Germline V gene sequence: CDR1 ENHRY, CDR2 SYGVKD. This CDR3 region has 14 residues. CDR3 sequence: CTIGGQGENNEQYF. The CDR3 DNA follows: TGTACCATCGGGGGACAGGGGGAAAACAATGAGCAGTACTTC.